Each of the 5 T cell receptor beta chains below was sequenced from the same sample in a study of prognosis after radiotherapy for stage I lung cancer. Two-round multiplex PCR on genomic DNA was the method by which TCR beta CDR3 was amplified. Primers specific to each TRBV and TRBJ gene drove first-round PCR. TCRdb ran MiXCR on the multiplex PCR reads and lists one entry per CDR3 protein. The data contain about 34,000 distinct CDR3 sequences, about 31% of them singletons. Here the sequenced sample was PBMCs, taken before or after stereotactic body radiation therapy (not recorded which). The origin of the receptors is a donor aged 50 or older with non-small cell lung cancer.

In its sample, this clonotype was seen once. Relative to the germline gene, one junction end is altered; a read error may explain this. The CDR3 DNA reads as TGTGCAAACAGTGCGAGCCTAGCGGGGAGCACAGGTACGCAGTATTTT. Translation: CANSASLAGSTGTQYF. The chain uses TRBV24-1 and TRBJ2-3; TRBD2 agrees at 9 bases. Looked up from germline, CDR1 is KGHDR and CDR2 is SFDVKD. The CDR3 has 16 amino acids.

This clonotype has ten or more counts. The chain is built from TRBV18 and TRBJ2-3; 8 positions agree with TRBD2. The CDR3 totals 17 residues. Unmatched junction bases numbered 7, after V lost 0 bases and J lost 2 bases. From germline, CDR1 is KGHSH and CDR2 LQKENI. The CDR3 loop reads CASSPPGGSGATDTQYF. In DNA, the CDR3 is TGTGCCAGCTCACCACCGGGTGGTAGCGGGGCCACAGATACGCAGTATTTT.

CDR3 DNA: TGTGCCAGCAGTCGGGACAGGCTTCCTTATAATTCACCCCTCCACTTT. Protein: CASSRDRLPYNSPLHF. The chain links TRBV27 to TRBJ1-6; 8 nucleotides align to TRBD1. The J segment lost 4 bases and the V segment lost 5 bases, leaving 7 bases of the junction unmatched. Germline CDR1 is MNHEY and CDR2 is SMNVEV (reference sequence). CDR3 length: 16 residues.

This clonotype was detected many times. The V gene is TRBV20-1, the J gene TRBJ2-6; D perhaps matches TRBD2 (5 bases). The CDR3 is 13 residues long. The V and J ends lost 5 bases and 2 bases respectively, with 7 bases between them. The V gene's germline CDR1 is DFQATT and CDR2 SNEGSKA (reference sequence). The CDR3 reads CSALRAGANVLTF. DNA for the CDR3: TGCAGTGCTTTGAGGGCTGGGGCCAACGTCCTGACTTTC.

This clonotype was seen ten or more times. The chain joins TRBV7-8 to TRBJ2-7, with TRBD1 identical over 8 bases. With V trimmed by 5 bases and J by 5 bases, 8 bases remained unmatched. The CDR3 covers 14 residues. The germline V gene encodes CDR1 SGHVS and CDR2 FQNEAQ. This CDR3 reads CASSIWTGSDEQYF. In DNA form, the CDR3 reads TGTGCCAGCAGCATTTGGACAGGGAGCGACGAGCAGTACTTC.